This T cell receptor beta chain was obtained from a study of T cell repertoires in cytomegalovirus infection. At the level of the study: In the study, CMV epitopes included recently identified HLA-C-restricted and well-studied HLA-B-restricted ones. The public TCR beta signatures pointed to both CMV infection and matching HLA type. General study points: CMV-specific HLA-C-restricted TCR beta clonotypes dominated the ex vivo response. The cumulative frequency of public TCR beta families distinguished individuals who carried CMV together with the relevant HLA.

The germline V and J ends were trimmed by 4 bases and 14 bases, with 17 bases remaining between them. Germline lookup yields CDR1 MNHNS and CDR2 SASEGT. This CDR3 has 13 amino acids. TCRdb re-called the reads through MiXCR, storing one row per CDR3 protein. The table has roughly 920,000 distinct CDR3 sequences, around 32% seen once. About this clonotype: Antigen: not known.

This TCR was recovered from a human donor in good health (CMV status not recorded). Some clones in this sample may be carry-over from other donors' samples. The starting material was cultured CD8+ T cells from PBMCs, obtained from culture after CMV antigen stimulation. The V and J genes are TRBV6-1 and TRBJ2-2; TRBD2 might be the D (6 bases). CDR3 in amino acids: CASSASGTWILFF. The CDR3 coding sequence is TGTGCCAGCAGTGCCTCCGGGACTTGGATCCTGTTTTTT.